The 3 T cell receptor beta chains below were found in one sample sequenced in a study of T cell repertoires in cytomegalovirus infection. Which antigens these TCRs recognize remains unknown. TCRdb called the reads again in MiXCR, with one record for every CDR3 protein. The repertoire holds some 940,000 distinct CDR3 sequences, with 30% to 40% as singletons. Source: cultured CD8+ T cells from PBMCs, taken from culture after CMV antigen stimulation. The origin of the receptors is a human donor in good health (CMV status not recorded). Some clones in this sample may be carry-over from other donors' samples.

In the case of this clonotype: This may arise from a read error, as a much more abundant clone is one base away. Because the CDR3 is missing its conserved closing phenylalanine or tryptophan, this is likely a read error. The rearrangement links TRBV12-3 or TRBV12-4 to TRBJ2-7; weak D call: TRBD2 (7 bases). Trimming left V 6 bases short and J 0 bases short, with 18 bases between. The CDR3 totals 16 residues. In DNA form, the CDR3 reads TGTGCCAGCAGCGACCCAAGCGGGGACAACTCCTACGAGCAGTACATC. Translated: CASSDPSGDNSYEQYI.

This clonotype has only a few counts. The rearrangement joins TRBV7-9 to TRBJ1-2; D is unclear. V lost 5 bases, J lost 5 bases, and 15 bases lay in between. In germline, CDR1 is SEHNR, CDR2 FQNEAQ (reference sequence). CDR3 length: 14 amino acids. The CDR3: CASSKIPGQYGYTF. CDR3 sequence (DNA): TGTGCCAGCAGCAAAATCCCCGGGCAGTATGGCTACACCTTC.

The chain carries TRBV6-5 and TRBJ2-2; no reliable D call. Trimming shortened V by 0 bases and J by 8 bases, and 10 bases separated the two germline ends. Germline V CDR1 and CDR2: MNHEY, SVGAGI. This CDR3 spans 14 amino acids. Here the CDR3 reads CASSYSLGWGELFF. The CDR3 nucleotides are TGTGCCAGCAGTTACTCCCTCGGCTGGGGGGAGCTGTTTTTT.